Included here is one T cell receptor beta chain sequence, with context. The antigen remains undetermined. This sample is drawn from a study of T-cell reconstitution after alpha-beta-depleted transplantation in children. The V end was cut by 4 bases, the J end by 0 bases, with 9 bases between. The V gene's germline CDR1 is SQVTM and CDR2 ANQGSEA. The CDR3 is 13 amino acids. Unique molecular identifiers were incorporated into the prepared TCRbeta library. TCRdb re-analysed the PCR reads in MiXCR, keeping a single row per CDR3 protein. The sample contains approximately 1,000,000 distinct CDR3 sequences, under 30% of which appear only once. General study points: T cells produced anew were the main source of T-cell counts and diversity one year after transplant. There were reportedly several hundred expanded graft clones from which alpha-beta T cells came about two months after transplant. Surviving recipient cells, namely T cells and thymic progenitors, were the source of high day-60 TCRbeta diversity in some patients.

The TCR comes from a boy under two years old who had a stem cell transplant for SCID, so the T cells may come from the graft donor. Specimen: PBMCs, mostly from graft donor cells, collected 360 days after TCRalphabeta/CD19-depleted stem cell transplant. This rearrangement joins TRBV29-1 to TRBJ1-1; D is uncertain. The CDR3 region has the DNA TGCAGCGTTGGGCGGGTCATGAACACTGAAGCTTTCTTT. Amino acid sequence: CSVGRVMNTEAFF.